These 4 T cell receptor beta chains came from one sample sequenced in a study of OX40 agonist ivuxolimab in advanced cancers. The protocol was immunoSEQ multiplex PCR, while the TCRdb copy is restricted to in-frame clones and leaves out a portion. This sample has more than 70,000 clones, with roughly 85% found just once. This material consisted of CD4+ or CD8+ T cells sorted from blood, taken in a trial of the OX40 agonist ivuxolimab. The origin of the receptors is an adult with an advanced solid tumor such as melanoma, head and neck, liver or kidney cancer.

The chain recombines TRBV28 with TRBJ2-4; D gene ambiguous. V was cut by 2 bases and J by 0 bases, with 11 bases left in between. The germline V gene has CDR1 MDHEN and CDR2 SYDVKM. The CDR3 spans 16 residues. As DNA, the CDR3 is TGTGCCAGCAGTTTAGCCCGCCCTGGAGCCAAAAACATTCAGTACTTC. Protein sequence: CASSLARPGAKNIQYF.

The genes are TRBV15 and TRBJ2-5; the D gene is possibly TRBD2 (5 bases). The CDR3 contains 13 residues. Looked up from germline, CDR1 is LNHNV and CDR2 is YYDKDF (reference sequence). V lost 11 bases and J 2 bases, leaving 15 bases between the germline ends. This CDR3 is CAVTSPGQETQYF. CDR3 sequence (DNA): TGTGCCGTTACGTCCCCGGGACAAGAGACCCAGTACTTC.

The chain combines TRBV7-3 with TRBJ2-2, with 8 bases aligning to TRBD1. The junction had 6 bases not matched to a gene; V was cut back by 4 bases and J by 2 bases. The CDR3 consists of 16 residues. The germline V gene has CDR1 SGHTA and CDR2 FQGTGA. The CDR3 region is CASSSRGTGNTGELFF. CDR3 nucleotides: TGTGCCAGCAGCTCCAGGGGGACAGGAAACACCGGGGAGCTGTTTTTT.

CDR3 residues: CASSSGGGLSYNEQFF. The CDR3 DNA reads as TGTGCCAGTAGTTCTGGCGGGGGGCTTTCCTACAATGAGCAGTTCTTC. The chain links TRBV19 to TRBJ2-1, with 8 bases lining up with TRBD2. Per germline, CDR1 LNHDA and CDR2 SQIVND (reference sequence). The CDR3 covers 16 residues. J gave up 1 base and V 5 bases, and 7 bases lay outside the gene matches.